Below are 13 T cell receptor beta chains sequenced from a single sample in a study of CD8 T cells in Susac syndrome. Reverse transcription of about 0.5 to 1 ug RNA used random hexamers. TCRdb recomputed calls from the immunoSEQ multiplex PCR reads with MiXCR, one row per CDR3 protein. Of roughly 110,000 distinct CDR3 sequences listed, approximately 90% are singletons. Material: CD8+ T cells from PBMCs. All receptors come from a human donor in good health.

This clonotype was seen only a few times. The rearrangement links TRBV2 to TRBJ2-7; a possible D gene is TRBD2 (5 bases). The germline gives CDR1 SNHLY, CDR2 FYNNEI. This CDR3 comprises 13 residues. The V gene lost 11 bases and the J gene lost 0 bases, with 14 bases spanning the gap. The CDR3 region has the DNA TGTGCCGCGAGCGGCCTACTCTCCTACGAGCAGTACTTC. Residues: CAASGLLSYEQYF.

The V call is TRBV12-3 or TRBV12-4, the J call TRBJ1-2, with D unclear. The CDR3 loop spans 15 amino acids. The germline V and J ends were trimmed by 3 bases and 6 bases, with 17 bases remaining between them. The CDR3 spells CASSLGGGLRDGYTF. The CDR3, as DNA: TGTGCCAGCAGTTTGGGTGGAGGGCTAAGAGATGGCTACACCTTC.

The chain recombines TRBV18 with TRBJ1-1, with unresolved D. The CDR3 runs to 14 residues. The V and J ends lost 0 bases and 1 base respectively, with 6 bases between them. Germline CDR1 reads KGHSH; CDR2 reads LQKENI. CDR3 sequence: CASSPPGSNTEAFF. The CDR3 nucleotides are TGTGCCAGCTCACCACCCGGGTCGAACACTGAAGCTTTCTTT.

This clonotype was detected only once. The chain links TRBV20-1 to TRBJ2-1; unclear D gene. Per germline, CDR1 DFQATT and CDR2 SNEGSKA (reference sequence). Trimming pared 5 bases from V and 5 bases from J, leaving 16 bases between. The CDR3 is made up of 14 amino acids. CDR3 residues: CSAFRTNGDNEQFF. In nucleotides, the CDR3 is TGCAGTGCTTTCCGGACGAATGGGGACAATGAGCAGTTCTTC.

The CDR3 sequence is CASSLPGGNQPQHF. CDR3 sequence (DNA): TGTGCCAGCAGCTTACCTGGGGGAAATCAGCCCCAGCATTTT. The chain joins TRBV7-3 to TRBJ1-5; TRBD1 is a possible D gene (5 bases). In germline, CDR1 is SGHTA, CDR2 FQGTGA. There are 14 residues in the CDR3. Trimming left V 2 bases short and J 4 bases short, with 9 bases between.

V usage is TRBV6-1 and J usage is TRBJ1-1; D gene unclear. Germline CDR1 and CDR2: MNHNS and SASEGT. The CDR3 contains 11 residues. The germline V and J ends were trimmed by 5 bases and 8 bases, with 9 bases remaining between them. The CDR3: CASSTPLEAFF. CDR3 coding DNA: TGTGCCAGCAGTACCCCCCTGGAAGCTTTCTTT.

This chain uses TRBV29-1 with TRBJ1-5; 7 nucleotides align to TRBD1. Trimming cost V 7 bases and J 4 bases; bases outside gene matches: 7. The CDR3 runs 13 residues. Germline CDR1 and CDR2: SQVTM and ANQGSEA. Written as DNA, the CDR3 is TGCAGCGCCGTGACAGGGTCGAATCAGCCCCAGCATTTT. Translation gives CSAVTGSNQPQHF.

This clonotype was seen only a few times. The chain's CDR3 is CASSLEDGGLYGYTF. In DNA, the CDR3 is TGTGCCAGCAGCTTAGAGGACGGGGGGCTCTATGGCTACACCTTC. This sequence joins TRBV7-9 and TRBJ1-2; D perhaps matches TRBD1 (6 bases). This CDR3 has 15 amino acids. V was trimmed by 1 base and J by 4 bases, leaving 13 bases between them. Germline values: CDR1 SEHNR, CDR2 FQNEAQ (reference sequence).

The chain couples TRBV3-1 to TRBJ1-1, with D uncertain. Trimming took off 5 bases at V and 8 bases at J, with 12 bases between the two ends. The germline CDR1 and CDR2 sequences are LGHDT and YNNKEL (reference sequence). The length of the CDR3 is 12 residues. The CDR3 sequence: CASSSAPREAFF. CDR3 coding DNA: TGTGCCAGCAGCTCCGCCCCCAGGGAAGCTTTCTTT.

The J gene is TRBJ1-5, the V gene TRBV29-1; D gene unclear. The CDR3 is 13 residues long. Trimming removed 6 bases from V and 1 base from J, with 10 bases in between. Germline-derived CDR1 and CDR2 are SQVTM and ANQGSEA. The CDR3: CSVAVGSNQPQHF. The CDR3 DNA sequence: TGCAGCGTCGCTGTAGGCAGCAATCAGCCCCAGCATTTT.

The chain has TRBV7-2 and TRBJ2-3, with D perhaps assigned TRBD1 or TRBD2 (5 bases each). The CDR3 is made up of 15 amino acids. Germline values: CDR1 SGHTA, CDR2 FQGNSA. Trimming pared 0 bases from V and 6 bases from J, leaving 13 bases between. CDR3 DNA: TGTGCCAGCAGCTTAGCGGGTTTTGGGACGGATACGCAGTATTTT. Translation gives CASSLAGFGTDTQYF.

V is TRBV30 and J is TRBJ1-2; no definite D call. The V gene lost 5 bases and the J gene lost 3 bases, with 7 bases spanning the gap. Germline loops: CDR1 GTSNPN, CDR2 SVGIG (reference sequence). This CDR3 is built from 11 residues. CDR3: CAWSMDYGYTF. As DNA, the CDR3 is TGTGCCTGGTCCATGGACTATGGCTACACCTTC.

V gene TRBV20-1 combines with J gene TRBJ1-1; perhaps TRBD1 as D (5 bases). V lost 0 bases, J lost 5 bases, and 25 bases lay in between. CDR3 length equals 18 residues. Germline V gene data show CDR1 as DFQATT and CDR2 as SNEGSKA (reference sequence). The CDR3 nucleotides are TGCAGTGCTAGAGATTTAACTGCCGAAGCGGGGGTTAGAACTGAAGCTTTCTTT. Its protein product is CSARDLTAEAGVRTEAFF.